The T cell receptor beta chain under discussion was sequenced for a study of blood T cell repertoires in COVID-19. For the study at large: Nucleic acid was either cDNA or gDNA, and it came from T cells, B-cell-depleted T cells, or PBMCs.

The junction had 8 bases not matched to a gene; V was cut back by 1 base and J by 1 base. The CDR3 has 18 amino acids. Germline V gene lookup returns CDR1 KGHDR and CDR2 SFDVKD. Study processing details: Reference gene primer amplification gave estimated nucleated cell counts. Repertoires were generated with immunoSEQ multiplex PCR, while TCRdb's copy carries only in-frame clones and drops some. For V, J and clone size, that table is used; D and trimming come from the DNA. In the table there are around 29,000 clones, 60% to 80% of which are singletons. The chain employs TRBV24-1 and TRBJ2-2, with TRBD1 matching 7 bases. The source material was peripheral blood. The source is a woman aged 70-85 years with active or convalescent COVID-19. The CDR3 DNA sequence: TGTGCCACCAGTGATTTATATCTTCCAGGGGGGAACACCGGGGAGCTGTTTTTT. It codes for CATSDLYLPGGNTGELFF.